This TCR beta chain came from a study of Tregs in tolerant kidney transplant recipients. Study-wide findings and caveats: Some patients' samples used different primers over time, so nucleotide sequences weren't comparable. No direct test of biological reproducibility was done here.

This CDR3 has 17 residues. V lost 1 base and J 4 bases, leaving 16 bases between the germline ends. Germline V CDR1 and CDR2: MGHRA, YSYEKL. In regard to this clone: Its antigen is still unknown.

The nonmyeloablative bone marrow transplants came from related graft donors, with transient mixed chimerism. Only in-frame clones appear in the TCRdb table, and some are missing; sequencing was by immunoSEQ multiplex PCR. Altogether 55,000 to 75,000 clones are present, approximately 87% being singletons, with the ten largest covering 3.5% to 4.5%. The clonotype comes from a human patient who received a combined kidney and bone marrow transplant. A subset of T cells may come from the graft donor. This chain links TRBV4-1 with TRBJ2-2; weak D call: TRBD2 (6 bases). The starting material was CD4+ T cells from blood (PBMCs), obtained 6 months after the transplant. CDR3 in DNA: TGCGCCAGCAGCCAAGGCATTGGGGGGAGAAGCACCGGGGAGCTGTTTTTT. Protein sequence: CASSQGIGGRSTGELFF.